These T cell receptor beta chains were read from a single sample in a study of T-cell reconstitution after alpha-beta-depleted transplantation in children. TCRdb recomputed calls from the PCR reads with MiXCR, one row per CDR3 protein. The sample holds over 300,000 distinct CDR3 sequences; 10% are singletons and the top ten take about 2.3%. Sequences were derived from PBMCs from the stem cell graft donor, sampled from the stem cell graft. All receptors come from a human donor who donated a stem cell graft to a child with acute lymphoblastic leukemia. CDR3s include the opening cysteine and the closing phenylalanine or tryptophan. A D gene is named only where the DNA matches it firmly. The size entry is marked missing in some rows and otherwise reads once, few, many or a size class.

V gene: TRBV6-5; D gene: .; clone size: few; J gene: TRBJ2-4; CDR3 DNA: TGTGCCAGCAGTTACGTTATCTCTGGGACCAAAAACATTCAGTACTTC; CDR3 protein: CASSYVISGTKNIQYF
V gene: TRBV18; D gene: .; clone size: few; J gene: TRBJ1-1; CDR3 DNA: TGTGCCAGCTCACCATCGGGGGGGGGCACTGAAGCTTTCTTT; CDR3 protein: CASSPSGGGTEAFF
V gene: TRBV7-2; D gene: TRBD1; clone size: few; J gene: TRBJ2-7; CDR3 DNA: TGTGCCAGCAGCGAAACACAGGGGGTTGCCTACGAGCAGTACTTC; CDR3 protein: CASSETQGVAYEQYF
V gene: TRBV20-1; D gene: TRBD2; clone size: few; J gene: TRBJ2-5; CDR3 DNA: TGCAGTGCTCGGGGGACTAGCGGGAGGCCTGGGACCCAGTACTTC; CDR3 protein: CSARGTSGRPGTQYF
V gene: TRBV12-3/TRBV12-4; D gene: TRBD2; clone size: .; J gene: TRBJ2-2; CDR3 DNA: TGTGCCAGCAGGATGACTAGCGGGAGATCCGGGGAGCTGTTTTTT; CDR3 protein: CASRMTSGRSGELFF
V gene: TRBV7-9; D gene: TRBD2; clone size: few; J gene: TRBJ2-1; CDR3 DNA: TGTGCCAGCAGCTTAAGGAGCGGGAGGGCCCTCAATGAGCAGTTCTTC; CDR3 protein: CASSLRSGRALNEQFF
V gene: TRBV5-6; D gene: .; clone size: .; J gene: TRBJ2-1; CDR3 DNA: TGTGCCAGCAGCTTGGAAAACAATGAGCAGTTCTTC; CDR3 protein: CASSLENNEQFF
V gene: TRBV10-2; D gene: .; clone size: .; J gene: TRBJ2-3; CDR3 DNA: TGCGCCAGCATGGCGGACACGCAGTATTTT; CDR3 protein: CASMADTQYF
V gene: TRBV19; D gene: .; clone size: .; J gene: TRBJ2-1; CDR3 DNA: TGTGCCAGTCGCGATAGGGAGGAAGCATACAATGAGCAGTTCTTC; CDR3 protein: CASRDREEAYNEQFF
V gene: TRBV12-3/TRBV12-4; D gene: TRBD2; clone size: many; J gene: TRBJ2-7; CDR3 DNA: TGTGCCAGCAGTTTTGAACTAGCGGGAGGGCCCTACGAGCAGTACTTC; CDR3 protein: CASSFELAGGPYEQYF
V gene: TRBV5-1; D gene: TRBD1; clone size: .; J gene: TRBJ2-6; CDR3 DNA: TGCGCCAGCGGGACAGGGCCCCTCTCTGGGGCCAACGTCCTGACTTTC; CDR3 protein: CASGTGPLSGANVLTF
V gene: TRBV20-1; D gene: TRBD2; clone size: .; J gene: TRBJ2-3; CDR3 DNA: TGCAGTGCTAGAGGCGGACTAGCGGGAGGTGGGACAGATACGCAGTATTTT; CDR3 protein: CSARGGLAGGGTDTQYF
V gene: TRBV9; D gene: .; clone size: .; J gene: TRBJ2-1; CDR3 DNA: TGTGCCAGCAGCGTCGCCTGGACAGCCTACAATGAGCAGTTCTTC; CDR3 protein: CASSVAWTAYNEQFF
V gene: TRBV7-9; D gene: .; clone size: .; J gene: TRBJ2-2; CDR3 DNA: TGTGCCAGCAGCTTAATTGAACATCTGGCCGGGGAGCTGTTTTTT; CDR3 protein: CASSLIEHLAGELFF
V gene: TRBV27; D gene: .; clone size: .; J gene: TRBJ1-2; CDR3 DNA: TGTGCCAGCAGTCCGAAGCCAGAGAGACGATACTATGGCTACACCTTC; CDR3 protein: CASSPKPERRYYGYTF
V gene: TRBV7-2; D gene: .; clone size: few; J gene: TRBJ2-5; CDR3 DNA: TGTGCCAGCAGCTTAAGAGTTGGCAACCCTTCAGAGACCCAGTACTTC; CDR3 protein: CASSLRVGNPSETQYF
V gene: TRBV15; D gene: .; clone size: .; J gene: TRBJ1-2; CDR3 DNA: TGTGCCACCAGCAGAGATTCTGCCCTAACAGGAGGGTATGGCTACACCTTC; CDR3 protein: CATSRDSALTGGYGYTF